The T cell receptor beta chain described here comes from a study of cytomegalovirus exposure and HLA in healthy donors. Profiling relied on immunoSEQ multiplex PCR, and the TCRdb table lists in-frame clones only, not all of them. The sample includes some 130,000 clones, about 80% of them seen just once. Overall study results and limits: The study labeled more than 150 TCR beta chains cytomegalovirus-associated.

Worth noting for this clone: The target antigen is unknown.

This receptor was identified in a man aged 25 to 40 in good health and CMV-seropositive. The sample consisted of PBMCs.

The CDR3 sequence: CAPAGVSGEQFF. In DNA, the CDR3 is TGTGCCCCAGCGGGGGTATCAGGCGAGCAGTTCTTC. The chain uses TRBV5-4 and TRBJ2-1, with 8 bases that match TRBD2. With 10 bases clipped from V and 10 bases from J, the junction kept 10 bases outside the gene matches. There are 12 residues in the CDR3. CDR1 SGHNT and CDR2 YYREEE come from the germline V gene (reference sequence).